The 8 T cell receptor beta chains reported below all come from one sample, sequenced in a study of technical replicates of blood from a handful of donors. Profiled with immunoSEQ multiplex PCR; TCRdb holds only in-frame clones, not every one. The sample includes around 80,000 clones, 94% seen only once; the top ten take less than 0.4%. Sequencing input: T cells isolated from PBMCs. The receptors here all came from a human donor in good health.

The J gene is TRBJ2-1, the V gene TRBV13, with D tentatively TRBD2 (6 bases). From germline, CDR1 is PRHDT and CDR2 FYEKMQ (reference sequence). V lost 5 bases and J lost 4, with 15 bases in between. This CDR3 is built from 15 residues. Here the CDR3 reads CASSPNRDWYNEQFF. The CDR3, as DNA: TGTGCCAGCAGCCCTAACCGGGACTGGTACAATGAGCAGTTCTTC. The whole variable domain, filled in from reference TRBV13 and TRBJ2-1, reads AAGVIQSPRHLIKEKRETATLKCYPIPRHDTVYWYQQGPGQDPQFLISFYEKMQSDKGSIPDRFSAQQFSDYHSELNMSSLELGDSALYFCASSPNRDWYNEQFFGPGTRLTVL.

This clone appeared a single time. The J gene is TRBJ2-7, the V gene TRBV9, with TRBD2 identical over 9 bases. The germline gives CDR1 SGDLS, CDR2 YYNGEE. Germline trimming cut 0 bases from V and 3 bases from J; bases unmatched to any gene: 7. The CDR3 consists of 16 residues. The CDR3 bases are TGTGCCAGCAGCGTAGGACGGGATAGCGGGAGCTACGAGCAGTACTTC. Its protein product is CASSVGRDSGSYEQYF.

The chain employs TRBV5-6 and TRBJ2-3, with TRBD1 matching over 7 bases. Germline CDR1 and CDR2: SGHDT and YYEEEE. The CDR3 is 14 residues long. The junction had 5 bases not matched to a gene; V was cut back by 1 base and J by 6 bases. CDR3 in DNA: TGTGCCAGCAGCTTGCAGGGGGTAGAGGATACGCAGTATTTT. Amino acids: CASSLQGVEDTQYF.

The chain carries TRBV5-8 and TRBJ1-2; D unresolved. The germline V gene encodes CDR1 SGHTS and CDR2 YDEGEE. The CDR3 covers 12 residues. V dropped 0 bases and J dropped 8 bases, with 8 bases sitting between them. The CDR3 here is CASSLDIQGYTF. CDR3 coding DNA: TGTGCCAGCAGCTTGGATATACAGGGCTACACCTTC.

The chain links TRBV14 to TRBJ1-4; D is ambiguous. The length of the CDR3 is 17 residues. Germline V lookup: CDR1 SGHDN, CDR2 FVKESK. V lost 2 bases, J lost 3 bases, and 16 bases lay in between. Here the CDR3 reads CASSQRDALVSNEKLFF. CDR3 bases: TGTGCCAGCAGCCAACGAGATGCACTAGTATCTAATGAAAAACTGTTTTTT.

The rearrangement uses TRBV6-1 and TRBJ2-2, with 8 bases identical to TRBD2. Trimming cost V 6 bases and J 2 bases; bases outside gene matches: 5. Germline loops: CDR1 MNHNS, CDR2 SASEGT. The CDR3 covers 15 residues. CDR3 bases: TGTGCCAGCAGCACTAGCGGACCTAACACCGGGGAGCTGTTTTTT. It is translated as CASSTSGPNTGELFF.

This chain uses TRBV5-7 with TRBJ2-7; perhaps TRBD1 as D (6 bases). TRBV5-7 is an open reading frame, and its role is uncertain. This CDR3 is built from 15 residues. V dropped 5 bases and J dropped 1 base, with 16 bases sitting between them. The CDR3 nucleotides read TGTGCCAGCAGGTATAGGACAGTAAATTCCTACGAGCAGTACTTC. Translated, it gives CASRYRTVNSYEQYF.

This chain connects TRBV7-3 to TRBJ2-1; 7 bases are a match to TRBD1. The J segment lost 4 bases and the V segment lost 2 bases, leaving 5 bases of the junction unmatched. This CDR3 has 15 residues. CDR1 and CDR2 from the germline V gene are SGHTA and FQGTGA. The CDR3 loop is CASSLYRGLYNEQFF. The CDR3 nucleotides are TGTGCCAGCAGCTTATACAGGGGATTATACAATGAGCAGTTCTTC.